This T cell receptor gamma chain was documented in a study of gamma-delta T cells after stem cell transplantation. The trim removed 2 bases at V and 5 bases at J, leaving 6 bases unmatched. This CDR3 is built from 17 residues. CDR1 GITISATS and CDR2 ISYDGTV come from the germline V gene (reference sequence). This clone rates as hyperexpanded. The same CDR3 also results from other DNA sequences found in this sample. TCRdb repeated clone calling on the RT-PCR reads with CATT. The sample yields approximately 1,900 gamma-chain clones, roughly 2% seen once. The sequenced sample was gamma-delta T cells. The genes are TRGV9 and TRGJP. This clonotype was sampled from a human donor. It is not recorded whose cells these are; they may come from a transplant donor. CDR3 loop: CALWEALEELGKKIKVF. The CDR3 bases are TGTGCCTTGTGGGAGGCACTAGAAGAGTTGGGCAAAAAAATCAAGGTATTT.